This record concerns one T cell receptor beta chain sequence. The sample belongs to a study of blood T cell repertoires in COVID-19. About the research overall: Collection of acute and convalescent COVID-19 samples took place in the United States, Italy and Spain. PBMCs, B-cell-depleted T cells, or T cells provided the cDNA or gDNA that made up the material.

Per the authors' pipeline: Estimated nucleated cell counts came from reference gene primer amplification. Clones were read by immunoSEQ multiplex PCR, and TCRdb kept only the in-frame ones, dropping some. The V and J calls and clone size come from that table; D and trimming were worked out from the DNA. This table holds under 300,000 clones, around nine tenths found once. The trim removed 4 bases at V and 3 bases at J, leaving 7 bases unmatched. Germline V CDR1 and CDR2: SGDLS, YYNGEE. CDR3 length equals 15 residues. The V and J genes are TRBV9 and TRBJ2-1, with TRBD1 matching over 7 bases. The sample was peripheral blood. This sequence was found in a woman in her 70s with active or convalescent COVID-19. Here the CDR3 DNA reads TGTGCCAGCAGCCTCTCGACAGGGAGCTACAATGAGCAGTTCTTC. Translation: CASSLSTGSYNEQFF.